These 4 T cell receptor beta chains originate from one sample sequenced in a study of shared clonotypes between healthy human individuals. Assay: immunoSEQ multiplex PCR; the TCRdb copy retains only in-frame clones and omits some. The sample holds 450,000 or so clones, over 60% seen once. The material sequenced was PBMCs. Receptors originate from a woman aged 35 to 49 in good health. Some clones in this sample may be carry-over from other donors' samples.

V and J are TRBV14 and TRBJ1-1; D is possibly TRBD1 (5 bases). This CDR3 is 15 amino acids long. CDR1 is SGHDN and CDR2 is FVKESK in the germline V gene. Trimming removed 3 bases at V and 1 base at J, with 12 bases between. CDR3 DNA: TGTGCCAGCAGCCACAGATCAGGGAGGAACACTGAAGCTTTCTTT. Translating it yields CASSHRSGRNTEAFF.

For this clone: Since a far larger clone is one base different, this is likely a read error. The same CDR3 also results from other DNA sequences found in this sample. V and J are TRBV30 and TRBJ2-3, with 8 bases lining up with TRBD2. V trimming: 8 bases; J trimming: 5 bases; junction bases outside the gene matches: 15. The germline gives CDR1 GTSNPN, CDR2 SVGIG (reference sequence). This CDR3 is 15 amino acids long. The CDR3: CARGGSGRAVDTQYF. The CDR3 coding sequence is TGTGCCCGGGGAGGGAGCGGGAGAGCAGTAGATACGCAGTATTTT.

The chain has TRBV9 and TRBJ2-3; 9 nucleotides agree with TRBD1. This CDR3 spans 15 amino acids. V dropped 3 bases and J dropped 2; count of bases not matched to a gene: 4. Germline values: CDR1 SGDLS, CDR2 YYNGEE. CDR3 loop: CASSARTGDTDTQYF. The CDR3 nucleotides are TGTGCCAGCAGCGCTCGGACAGGGGACACAGATACGCAGTATTTT. Variable domain in full (rest from reference TRBV9 and TRBJ2-3): DSGVTQTPKHLITATGQRVTLRCSPRSGDLSVYWYQQSLDQGLQFLIQYYNGEERAKGNILERFSAQQFPDLHSELNLSSLELGDSALYFCASSARTGDTDTQYFGPGTRLTVL.

This clone was picked up a small number of times. This rearrangement joins TRBV28 to TRBJ2-7; 10 nucleotides align to TRBD2. The CDR3 has 16 residues. The V gene's germline CDR1 is MDHEN and CDR2 SYDVKM. The V gene end was trimmed by 5 bases and the J gene end by 0 bases; junction bases not matched to a gene: 7. The CDR3 region is CASSLAGAETSYEQYF. DNA for the CDR3: TGTGCCAGCAGTCTAGCGGGAGCCGAGACCTCCTACGAGCAGTACTTC.